Presented here are 30 T cell receptor beta chains from one specimen sequenced in a study of T cell repertoires in cytomegalovirus infection. For these receptors, no antigen is known. One entry per CDR3 protein, called by TCRdb with MiXCR from the reads. This table has some 800,000 distinct CDR3 sequences, about 31% appearing once. The material was cultured CD8+ T cells from PBMCs, obtained from culture after CMV antigen stimulation. All receptors derive from a human donor in good health (CMV status not recorded). Some clones in this sample may be carry-over from other donors' samples.

In its sample, this clonotype was seen a few times. J is TRBJ1-1 and V is TRBV12-5; 8 bases fit TRBD1. CDR1 is LGHNT, CDR2 FRNRAP, per germline. V lost 1 base, J lost 4 bases, and 8 bases stayed unmatched. This CDR3 spans 16 amino acids. The chain's CDR3 is CASGLDWTGRTTEAFF. The CDR3, as DNA: TGTGCTAGTGGTTTGGACTGGACAGGGCGCACCACTGAAGCTTTCTTT.

This clonotype was seen a handful of times. The rearrangement links TRBV12-3 or TRBV12-4 to TRBJ1-2; D not resolved. The CDR3 is made up of 15 amino acids. The V end was cut by 6 bases, the J end by 3 bases, with 17 bases between. In DNA form, the CDR3 reads TGTGCCAGCAGCGACACACTAGTGGCGGACTATGGCTACACCTTC. This gives the protein CASSDTLVADYGYTF.

This clonotype was found many times. The chain recombines TRBV6-4 with TRBJ2-1; 8 nucleotides line up with TRBD2. The V segment lost 4 bases and the J segment 5 bases; nucleotides outside the gene matches: 10. The CDR3 totals 16 residues. The germline gives CDR1 MRHNA, CDR2 SNTAGT. The CDR3 coding sequence is TGTGCCAGCAGTGTAATAGCGGGGACTGGGAACAATGAGCAGTTCTTC. Protein product: CASSVIAGTGNNEQFF.

The V gene is TRBV6-6, the J gene TRBJ1-2, with D unclear. The V and J ends lost 0 bases and 4 bases respectively, with 27 bases between them. The CDR3 covers 20 residues. CDR1 is MNHNY, CDR2 SVGAGI, per germline (reference sequence). In nucleotides, the CDR3 is TGTGCCAGCAGTTACTCGGTTCAAAGGACCGTCTTGGAGGTCAGCTATGGCTACACCTTC. Translating gives CASSYSVQRTVLEVSYGYTF.

This chain connects TRBV29-1 to TRBJ2-5; 9 bases align to TRBD2. Looked up from germline, CDR1 is SQVTM and CDR2 is ANQGSEA. V was pared by 4 bases and J by 0 bases, with 3 bases of the junction left unmatched. The CDR3 contains 14 residues. The CDR3 loop is CSVGTSGYQETQYF. The CDR3 nucleotides are TGCAGCGTTGGAACTAGCGGGTACCAAGAGACCCAGTACTTC.

The chain uses TRBV27 and TRBJ1-2; maybe TRBD1 (6 bases). V was shortened by 5 bases and J by 8 bases, with 18 bases between the two germline ends. CDR1 MNHEY and CDR2 SMNVEV come from the germline V gene (reference sequence). This CDR3 has 14 amino acids. The CDR3 protein is CASSTTGIGKGYTF. CDR3 nucleotides: TGTGCCAGCAGTACAACAGGGATAGGAAAGGGCTACACCTTC.

A few counts support this clonotype. The chain uses TRBV4-1 and TRBJ1-1, with 7 positions matching TRBD1. Trimming at V came to 1 base and at J to 4 bases, leaving 9 bases not matched to a gene. Germline loops: CDR1 MGHRA, CDR2 YSYEKL. The CDR3 is 16 residues long. The CDR3 here is CASSQAGGVGATEAFF. The CDR3, as DNA: TGCGCCAGCAGCCAAGCAGGGGGGGTGGGAGCCACTGAAGCTTTCTTT.

Note on this clonotype: A read error may explain this, as a much larger clone is one base away. The rearrangement uses TRBV7-2 and TRBJ2-1, with a tentative D call TRBD1 (5 bases). This CDR3 is 16 amino acids long. Germline CDR1 SGHTA, CDR2 FQGNSA. CDR3 bases: TGTGTCAGCAGCTTAGGGGTAGGGCTCCCATACAATGAGCAGTTCTTC. Translating it yields CVSSLGVGLPYNEQFF.

In its sample, this clonotype was seen many times. V gene TRBV7-3 combines with J gene TRBJ1-1, with 9 bases matching TRBD1. V lost 5 bases to trimming and J lost 6 bases; unmatched junction nucleotides: 7. The CDR3 loop spans 14 amino acids. The germline V gene has CDR1 SGHTA and CDR2 FQGTGA. The CDR3 protein is CASSETGGLAEAFF. CDR3 coding DNA: TGTGCCAGCAGCGAAACAGGGGGCTTGGCTGAAGCTTTCTTT.

This clonotype has ten or more counts. This chain joins TRBV10-3 and TRBJ2-3; 7 positions match TRBD1. CDR3 size: 17 residues. Unmatched junction bases numbered 10, after V lost 2 bases and J lost 2 bases. Germline V gene data show CDR1 as ENHRY and CDR2 as SYGVKD. CDR3 sequence reads: CAISERGLGQPTDTQYF. For the CDR3, the DNA is TGTGCCATCAGTGAGAGGGGGTTGGGACAGCCCACAGATACGCAGTATTTT.

The V and J genes are TRBV28 and TRBJ2-2; TRBD1 matches at 7 bases. V gave up 6 bases and J gave up 0 bases; unmatched junction bases: 7. CDR1 and CDR2 from the germline V gene are MDHEN and SYDVKM. The CDR3 has 16 amino acids. The CDR3 region is CASRTRTGANTGELFF. CDR3 nucleotide sequence: TGTGCCAGCAGAACCCGGACAGGTGCGAACACCGGGGAGCTGTTTTTT. Together with reference TRBV28 and TRBJ2-2, the CDR3 gives the full variable domain: DVKVTQSSRYLVKRTGEKVFLECVQDMDHENMFWYRQDPGLGLRLIYFSYDVKMKEKGDIPEGYSVSREKKERFSLILESASTNQTSMYLCASRTRTGANTGELFFGEGSRLTVL.

There are many counts of this clonotype. This chain links TRBV20-1 with TRBJ1-1; weak D call: TRBD1 (6 bases). The V and J ends lost 6 bases and 7 bases respectively, with 18 bases between them. The germline V gene encodes CDR1 DFQATT and CDR2 SNEGSKA (reference sequence). CDR3 length: 13 amino acids. CDR3 sequence: CSAIPAGGNEAFF. CDR3 nucleotides: TGCAGTGCCATACCCGCGGGGGGCAATGAAGCTTTCTTT.

The V and J genes are TRBV27 and TRBJ2-1; D perhaps matches TRBD2 (7 bases). The CDR3 covers 10 residues. Trimming stripped 6 bases from V and 12 bases from J, with 9 bases between. Germline V gene lookup returns CDR1 MNHEY and CDR2 SMNVEV (reference sequence). CDR3 amino acids: CASRGGRQFF. DNA of the CDR3: TGTGCCAGCAGGGGGGGGCGGCAGTTCTTC.

This chain links TRBV12-3 or TRBV12-4 with TRBJ2-1; D unclear. This CDR3 region has 13 residues. Trimming took 10 bases from V and 2 from J, leaving 12 bases between them. CDR3 in amino acids: CATRASTYNEQFF. DNA for the CDR3: TGTGCCACTCGGGCCTCAACCTACAATGAGCAGTTCTTC.

The chain uses TRBV19 and TRBJ1-5; TRBD1 might be the D (6 bases). V lost 0 bases and J lost 0, with 18 bases in between. The CDR3 spans 19 residues. Germline V lookup: CDR1 LNHDA, CDR2 SQIVND (reference sequence). This chain's CDR3 is CASSIDTQGRRHSNQPQHF. CDR3 in DNA: TGTGCCAGTAGTATAGATACCCAGGGGAGGAGACATAGCAATCAGCCCCAGCATTTT.

This clonotype appeared a few times. This sequence joins TRBV7-9 and TRBJ2-3; 9 nucleotides match TRBD2. CDR1 is SEHNR and CDR2 is FQNEAQ in the germline V gene (reference sequence). J lost 4 bases, V lost 5 bases, and 16 bases had no gene match. CDR3 size: 18 residues. The CDR3 coding sequence is TGTGCCAGCAGCCTCGCGTTAGGCGGGGGGGCCGGGGCAGATACGCAGTATTTT. This codes for CASSLALGGGAGADTQYF.

Notes on this clonotype: One end of the junction fails to match germline, which may point to a read error. The gene calls are TRBV12-3 or TRBV12-4 and TRBJ2-1; D gene ambiguous. CDR3 length: 13 residues. CDR3 loop: CVSSLEDYNEQFF. The DNA for the CDR3 is TGTGTCAGCAGTTTAGAGGACTACAATGAGCAGTTCTTC.

This clonotype was observed a handful of times. This chain uses TRBV11-2 with TRBJ2-1; D gene ambiguous. CDR1 is SGHAT, CDR2 FQNNGV, per germline. CDR3 size: 13 residues. The ends were cut back, 4 bases at V and 8 bases at J, with 12 bases in the middle. In DNA, the CDR3 is TGTGCCAGCAGCTCCCGACATAAAGATGAGCAGTTCTTC. Its protein product is CASSSRHKDEQFF.

This clonotype was counted a few times. The chain combines TRBV19 with TRBJ1-5, with 12 positions matching TRBD1. The length of the CDR3 is 18 residues. The germline gives CDR1 LNHDA, CDR2 SQIVND (reference sequence). V lost 6 bases to trimming and J lost 2 bases; unmatched junction nucleotides: 11. In DNA, the CDR3 is TGTGCCAGTAGCCAAGACTGGGACAGGGGGCAAGGCAATCAGCCCCAGCATTTT. This encodes CASSQDWDRGQGNQPQHF.

V and J are TRBV6-6 and TRBJ2-7; 8 bases fit TRBD1. The CDR3 runs to 14 residues. With V trimmed by 4 bases and J by 5 bases, 7 bases remained unmatched. Germline V CDR1 and CDR2: MNHNY, SVGAGI (reference sequence). The CDR3 nucleotides read TGTGCCAGCAGTTTTAGGACAGGGAGCCACGAGCAGTACGTC. It yields the protein CASSFRTGSHEQYV.

This clonotype occurred a few times. This chain uses TRBV7-9 with TRBJ2-2, with 16 bases aligning to TRBD2. The V segment lost 5 bases and the J segment 4 bases; nucleotides outside the gene matches: 13. The germline CDR1 and CDR2 sequences are SEHNR and FQNEAQ (reference sequence). This CDR3 region has 20 residues. As DNA, the CDR3 is TGTGCCAGCAGCCCTAGAACCTCGGGACTAGCGGGGGGGACCACCGGGGAGCTGTTTTTT. This encodes CASSPRTSGLAGGTTGELFF.

Worth noting for this clonotype: One end of the junction varies from germline; a read error may be responsible. The V and J genes are TRBV12-3 or TRBV12-4 and TRBJ1-1; D possibly corresponds to TRBD1 (6 bases). The CDR3 runs to 14 residues. CDR3 bases: TGTGCCAACAGTCAGGGGTCCCCGCTGACTGAAGCTTTCTTT. It encodes CANSQGSPLTEAFF.

This clonotype was counted many times. The chain links TRBV7-6 to TRBJ1-2; the D is unclear. The CDR3 is 14 amino acids. Germline CDR1 reads SGHVS; CDR2 reads FNYEAQ. The ends were cut back, 1 base at V and 5 bases at J, with 11 bases in the middle. CDR3 loop: CASSLGVTPYGYTF. CDR3 nucleotide sequence: TGTGCCAGCAGCTTAGGTGTGACACCTTATGGCTACACCTTC.

The V gene is TRBV19, the J gene TRBJ2-3; TRBD2 matches at 10 bases. The CDR3 spans 14 residues. V dropped 5 bases and J dropped 9; count of bases not matched to a gene: 8. In germline, CDR1 is LNHDA, CDR2 SQIVND (reference sequence). The CDR3 DNA reads TGTGCCAGTAGTCCGGGACTAGCGAGTATAACGCAGTATTTT. It translates to CASSPGLASITQYF.

On this clonotype itself: A much bigger clone sits one base away, suggesting this may be a read error. V is TRBV6-6 and J is TRBJ1-5; D may be TRBD1 (5 bases). Per the germline V gene, CDR1 is MNHNY and CDR2 is SVGAGI (reference sequence). The V end lost 2 bases, the J end lost 9 bases, and 14 bases lay between the germline ends. CDR3 length equals 14 residues. CDR3 region: CASSYQGSDRPQHF. In DNA form, the CDR3 reads TGTGCCAGCAGTTACCAGGGATCGGATCGGCCCCAGCATTTT.

In the case of this clonotype: The junction departs from the called germline gene at one end, perhaps through a read error. This rearrangement joins TRBV7-6 to TRBJ2-2, with D perhaps TRBD1 (6 bases). Germline CDR1 is SGHVS and CDR2 is FNYEAQ. This CDR3 contains 14 residues. The CDR3 DNA is TGTGCCAACAGCTTAGTTCACAGGGCCTCGGAGCTGTTTTTT. Translation: CANSLVHRASELFF.

The chain links TRBV12-3 or TRBV12-4 to TRBJ2-7; 8 bases agree with TRBD2. V dropped 2 bases and J dropped 4; count of bases not matched to a gene: 10. CDR3 length: 16 residues. CDR3 coding DNA: TGTGCCAGCAGTTTAAGTTCGGGGGGGCGAAGGTACGAGCAGTACTTC. Amino acid sequence: CASSLSSGGRRYEQYF.

The chain carries TRBV14 and TRBJ2-7; the D is unclear. V shed 0 bases and J shed 2 bases, with 5 bases lying between them. CDR1 SGHDN and CDR2 FVKESK come from the germline V gene. This CDR3 comprises 13 residues. The CDR3 nucleotides read TGTGCCAGCAGCCAAGAAAGGGCCTACGAGCAGTACTTC. Translation gives CASSQERAYEQYF.

The V gene is TRBV27, the J gene TRBJ2-7; TRBD2 agrees at 8 bases. Germline V CDR1 and CDR2: MNHEY, SMNVEV (reference sequence). J was trimmed by 2 bases and V by 2 bases; bases with no gene match: 8. The CDR3 covers 16 residues. CDR3 sequence: CASSLRGLAGAYEQYF. The CDR3 DNA follows: TGTGCCAGCAGTTTACGGGGGCTAGCGGGTGCCTACGAGCAGTACTTC.

With regard to this clonotype: Its ends do not fully match the called genes, so a read error is possible. The chain couples TRBV6-6 to TRBJ2-1; no clear D. Germline V gene data show CDR1 as MNHNY and CDR2 as SVGAGI (reference sequence). The CDR3 length is 13 residues. The CDR3 protein is CASSYEIGNERFF. For the CDR3, the DNA is TGTGCCAGCAGCTACGAGATCGGCAATGAGCGGTTCTTC.